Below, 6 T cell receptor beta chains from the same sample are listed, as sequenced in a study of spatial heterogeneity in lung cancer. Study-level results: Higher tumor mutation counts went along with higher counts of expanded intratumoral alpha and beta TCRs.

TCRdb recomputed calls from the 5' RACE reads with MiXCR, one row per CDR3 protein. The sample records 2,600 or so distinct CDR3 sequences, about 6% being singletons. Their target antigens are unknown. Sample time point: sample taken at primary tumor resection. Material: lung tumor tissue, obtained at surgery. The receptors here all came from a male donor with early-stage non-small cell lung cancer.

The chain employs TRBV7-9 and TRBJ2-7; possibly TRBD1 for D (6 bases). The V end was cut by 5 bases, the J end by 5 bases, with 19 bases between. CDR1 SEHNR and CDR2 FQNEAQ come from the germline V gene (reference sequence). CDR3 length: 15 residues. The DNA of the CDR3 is TGTGCCAGCAGCCCGGTCGGGGCATCAGGGGACGAGCAGTACTTC. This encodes CASSPVGASGDEQYF.

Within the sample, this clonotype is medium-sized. The CDR3 loop reads CASSLDRVIDGYF. Here the CDR3 DNA reads TGTGCCAGCAGTCTTGACAGGGTTATTGATGGGTACTTC. V usage is TRBV6-1 and J usage is TRBJ2-4; TRBD1 matches 7 bases. Per the germline V gene, CDR1 is MNHNS and CDR2 is SASEGT. J was trimmed by 15 bases and V by 5 bases; bases with no gene match: 13. CDR3 length: 13 residues.

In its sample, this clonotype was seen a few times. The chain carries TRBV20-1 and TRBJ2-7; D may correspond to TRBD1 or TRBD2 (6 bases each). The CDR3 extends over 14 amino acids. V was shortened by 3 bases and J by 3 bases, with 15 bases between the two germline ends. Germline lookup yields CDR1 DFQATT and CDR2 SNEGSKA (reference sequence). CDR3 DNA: TGCAGTGCTAGTGTGTTCGGGGGCTACTACGAGCAGTACTTC. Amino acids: CSASVFGGYYEQYF.

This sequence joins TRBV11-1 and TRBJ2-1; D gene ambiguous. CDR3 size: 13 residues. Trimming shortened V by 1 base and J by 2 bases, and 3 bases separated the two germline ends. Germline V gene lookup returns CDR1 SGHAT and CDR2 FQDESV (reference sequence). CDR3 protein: CASSLGTYNEQFF. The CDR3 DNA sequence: TGTGCCAGCAGCTTAGGGACCTACAATGAGCAGTTCTTC.

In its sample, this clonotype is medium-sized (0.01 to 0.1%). CDR3 in DNA: TGCAGTGCAGACCGGATACAGGGGTGGGGCGAGACCCAGTACTTC. It translates to CSADRIQGWGETQYF. The chain links TRBV20-1 to TRBJ2-5; 7 nucleotides match TRBD1. Per the germline V gene, CDR1 is DFQATT and CDR2 is SNEGSKA (reference sequence). The CDR3 covers 15 residues. The V gene end was trimmed by 6 bases and the J gene end by 5 bases; junction bases not matched to a gene: 15.

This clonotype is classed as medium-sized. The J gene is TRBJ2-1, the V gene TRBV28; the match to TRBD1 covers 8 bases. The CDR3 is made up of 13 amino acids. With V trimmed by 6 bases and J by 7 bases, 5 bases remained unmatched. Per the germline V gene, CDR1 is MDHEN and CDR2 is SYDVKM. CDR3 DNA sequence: TGTGCCAGCAGCCCAGGGGGCGGGAATGAGCAGTTCTTC. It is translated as CASSPGGGNEQFF. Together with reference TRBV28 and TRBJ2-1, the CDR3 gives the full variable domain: DVKVTQSSRYLVKRTGEKVFLECVQDMDHENMFWYRQDPGLGLRLIYFSYDVKMKEKGDIPEGYSVSREKKERFSLILESASTNQTSMYLCASSPGGGNEQFFGPGTRLTVL.